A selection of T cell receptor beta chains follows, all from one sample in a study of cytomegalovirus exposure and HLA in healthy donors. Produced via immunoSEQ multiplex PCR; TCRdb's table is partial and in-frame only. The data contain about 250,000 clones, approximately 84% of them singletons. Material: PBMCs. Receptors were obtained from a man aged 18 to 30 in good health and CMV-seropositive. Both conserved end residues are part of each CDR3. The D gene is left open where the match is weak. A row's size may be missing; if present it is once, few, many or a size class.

TGTGCCAGCAGTTTAGTAGAGCACACTGAAGCTTTCTTT CASSLVEHTEAFF . . TRBJ1-1 TRBV28
TGTGCCATCAGTGACCCGGGACAGCCACGGGAGACCCAGTACTTC CAISDPGQPRETQYF TRBD1 . TRBJ2-5 TRBV10-3
TGTGCCGGCGCCTTAGCGGGTTACAATGAGCAGTTCTTC CAGALAGYNEQFF TRBD2 . TRBJ2-1 TRBV30
TGTGCCAGCAGTCCTCCGTGGGGGAATGAGCAGTTCTTC CASSPPWGNEQFF . . TRBJ2-1 TRBV28
TGTGCCAGCACCCGCCCTAGCGGGAGGGCCGAACTCTCCGGGGAGCTGTTTTTT CASTRPSGRAELSGELFF TRBD2 . TRBJ2-2 TRBV7-2
TGTGCCAGTAGTGTAGCAGACTTCACAGATACGCAGTATTTT CASSVADFTDTQYF . . TRBJ2-3 TRBV19
TGTGCCAGCAGCCCAAAATGGGGGCGGACGAGGACTGAAGCTTTCTTT CASSPKWGRTRTEAFF . . TRBJ1-1 TRBV11-2
TGTGCCAGCAGTCCACCGACGGGGAACACTGAAGCTTTCTTT CASSPPTGNTEAFF . once TRBJ1-1 TRBV27
TGTGCCAGCAGTCAAGACCCGTTTTCCTACAATGAGCAGTTCTTC CASSQDPFSYNEQFF . . TRBJ2-1 TRBV6-1
TGTGCCAGCAGCTACGGACAGACCTACGAGCAGTACTTC CASSYGQTYEQYF . few TRBJ2-7 TRBV11-2
TGTGCCAGCAAATGGAACACTGAAGCTTTCTTT CASKWNTEAFF . . TRBJ1-1 TRBV25-1
TGTGCCAGCAGCTTGGCCCTCAATGAGCAGTTCTTC CASSLALNEQFF . . TRBJ2-1 TRBV5-6
TGTGCCAGCAGCTCACTAGCTCTAAGCTCCTACGAGCAGTACTTC CASSSLALSSYEQYF . few TRBJ2-7 TRBV7-8
TGTGCCAGCAGCTTGAATCACGAGCAGTACTTC CASSLNHEQYF . once TRBJ2-7 TRBV5-4
TGCGCCAGCAGCTTACCGGGACTAGCGGGAAATGAGCAGTTCTTC CASSLPGLAGNEQFF TRBD2 . TRBJ2-1 TRBV5-1
TGTGCCAGCAGTGATTCAGGGGGCATCACAGATACGCAGTATTTT CASSDSGGITDTQYF TRBD1 few TRBJ2-3 TRBV25-1
TGTGCCAGCAGGGATCCGGGACAGGGGGCCGGCGAGCAGTACTTC CASRDPGQGAGEQYF TRBD1 . TRBJ2-7 TRBV2
TGCGCCAGCAGCGTGCTAGCGGGAGACAATGAGCAGTTCTTC CASSVLAGDNEQFF TRBD2 once TRBJ2-1 TRBV5-1
TGCGCCAGCAGCTCAGGGACTAGCGGGAGCACAGATACGCAGTATTTT CASSSGTSGSTDTQYF TRBD2 . TRBJ2-3 TRBV5-1
TGCGCCAGCAGCTTGGGTCGGGGGGCGCCCACCGGGGAGCTGTTTTTT CASSLGRGAPTGELFF . . TRBJ2-2 TRBV5-1
TGTGCCAGCGGCTCAGGGGGCTCCTACAATGAGCAGTTCTTC CASGSGGSYNEQFF TRBD1 . TRBJ2-1 TRBV2
TGTGCCAGCAGTACAAAGGTGGATCAGCCCCAGCATTTT CASSTKVDQPQHF . . TRBJ1-5 TRBV6-4
TGTGCCAGCAGGCCAAGCTCCTACGAGCAGTACTTC CASRPSSYEQYF . . TRBJ2-7 TRBV27
TGTGCCAGCAGCTTTACGGGGAACTACGAGCAGTACTTC CASSFTGNYEQYF . many TRBJ2-7 TRBV7-2
TGTGCCAGCAGTTACTCCCAGGGAAGCAATCAGCCCCAGCATTTT CASSYSQGSNQPQHF . few TRBJ1-5 TRBV6-5
TGTGCCAGTAGGAAGAAGCGGACAGGGGTCGGGGCCAACGTCCTGACTTTC CASRKKRTGVGANVLTF TRBD1 . TRBJ2-6 TRBV19
TGTGCCAGCAGCTTGGGGACTAGCGGATTTAGAGGGGAGCAGTACTTC CASSLGTSGFRGEQYF TRBD2 . TRBJ2-7 TRBV7-9
TGTGCCAGTAGTCCCGGGAACACTGAAGCTTTCTTT CASSPGNTEAFF . . TRBJ1-1 TRBV19
TGTGCCAGTAGATCGGGGGGGGCAGGACAGCCCCAGCATTTT CASRSGGAGQPQHF . . TRBJ1-5 TRBV19
TGTGCCAGCAGTCCCCGGAGGCCGCATTCGGGGACCCAGTACTTC CASSPRRPHSGTQYF . . TRBJ2-5 TRBV6-5
TGTGCCAGCTCACCAGATGGGGCGAGGGAGCAGTACTTC CASSPDGAREQYF . . TRBJ2-7 TRBV18
TGCGCCAGCAGCCAAGCTCCGGGACAGAGCTATGGCTACACCTTC CASSQAPGQSYGYTF TRBD1 . TRBJ1-2 TRBV4-1
TGTGCCACCAGCAGAGATCGGGCCGGTGGAAACACCATATATTTT CATSRDRAGGNTIYF . . TRBJ1-3 TRBV15
TGTGCCAGCAGACCTGGGCTCACCGACATTTTGTCCACTGAAGCTTTCTTT CASRPGLTDILSTEAFF . . TRBJ1-1 TRBV28
TGTGCCAGCAGTGCCCAGGGGCAGGGAGATACGCAGTATTTT CASSAQGQGDTQYF . . TRBJ2-3 TRBV2
TGTGCCAGCAGCTTAGCAACAGGTAATGAAGCTTTCTTT CASSLATGNEAFF . . TRBJ1-1 TRBV7-9
TGTGCCAGTCGGGAGGTAGTTACAAAACTGTTTTTT CASREVVTKLFF . once TRBJ1-4 TRBV6-6
TGTGCCAGCAGTAATACACGGAACACTGAAGCTTTCTTT CASSNTRNTEAFF . once TRBJ1-1 TRBV27
TGTGCCAGCACCCAGGGGCTCCCGTTGGATACGCAGTATTTT CASTQGLPLDTQYF . . TRBJ2-3 TRBV7-9
TGTGCCAGCAGTCTGACAGTGGCTAATGAAAAACTGTTTTTT CASSLTVANEKLFF . . TRBJ1-4 TRBV2
TGTGCCAGCAGTGGACAGGGGGCGAGCTACGAGCAGTACTTC CASSGQGASYEQYF TRBD1 once TRBJ2-7 TRBV6-1
TGTGCCAGCAGCAGAATGGGAAATGAAAAACTGTTTTTT CASSRMGNEKLFF . . TRBJ1-4 TRBV27
TGTGCCAGCAGCTTAGAAGTACGTCGCGGGGCCCAGTACTTC CASSLEVRRGAQYF . . TRBJ2-5 TRBV7-6
TGTGCCAGCAGCTTGTTTATACAGTTGACCGGGGAGCTGTTTTTT CASSLFIQLTGELFF . . TRBJ2-2 TRBV5-6
TGTGCCAGCACTACTCTCCCGGGACTAGCGACGATCGGGGAGCTGTTTTTT CASTTLPGLATIGELFF TRBD2 . TRBJ2-2 TRBV2
TGCGCCAGCAGCTTGGGACAGACTCACTATGGCTACACCTTC CASSLGQTHYGYTF . . TRBJ1-2 TRBV5-1
TGTGCCAGCAGTGAAACAGGGTGGGGGAATCAGCCCCAGCATTTT CASSETGWGNQPQHF . few TRBJ1-5 TRBV6-1
TGCGCCAGCAGCCAAGAAGAGTTTAGAGGTGAGCAGTTCTTC CASSQEEFRGEQFF . . TRBJ2-1 TRBV4-3